The 17 T cell receptor beta chains given below trace back to one sample, sequenced in a study of T cells in Graves' hyperthyroidism and ophthalmopathy. From RNA transcripts, TCR beta CDR3 regions were amplified. TCR CDR3 regions were first amplified by RT-PCR with HTBI primers. TCRdb itself ran the multiplex PCR reads through MiXCR, one entry per CDR3 protein. The top ten clones hold roughly 10% of a sample with approximately 520,000 distinct CDR3 sequences, about 24% of them seen once. The specimen was blood. The receptor set was obtained from a woman aged 25 to 39 with Graves' ophthalmopathy.

This clonotype came up many times. The CDR3 DNA reads as TGCAGTGCTAGGGCACCGGGACAGGGTACCTACGAGCAGTACTTC. It encodes CSARAPGQGTYEQYF. J is TRBJ2-7 and V is TRBV20-1, with 9 bases that match TRBD1. The CDR3 runs to 15 residues. CDR1 is DFQATT, CDR2 SNEGSKA, per germline (reference sequence). The J segment lost 2 bases and the V segment lost 3 bases, leaving 8 bases of the junction unmatched.

This clonotype was recorded at least ten times. The V and J genes are TRBV10-3 and TRBJ1-2; D perhaps matches TRBD1 (6 bases). The length of the CDR3 is 13 residues. Trimming took 6 bases from V and 6 from J, leaving 14 bases between them. CDR1 ENHRY and CDR2 SYGVKD come from the germline V gene. The CDR3 sequence: CAISATGYNGYTF. The CDR3, as DNA: TGTGCCATCAGCGCCACAGGGTATAATGGCTACACCTTC.

This clonotype was observed at least ten times. The rearrangement joins TRBV6-1 to TRBJ1-2; 12 positions match TRBD1. The length of the CDR3 is 15 residues. Germline assignment: CDR1 MNHNS and CDR2 SASEGT. V lost 8 bases and J lost 4; bases outside the gene matches: 8. The CDR3 loop reads CASVDGTGGVYGYTF. DNA for the CDR3: TGTGCCAGCGTCGACGGGACAGGGGGCGTCTATGGCTACACCTTC.

The V and J genes are TRBV7-6 and TRBJ2-2, with D hard to call. Germline V gene sequence: CDR1 SGHVS, CDR2 FNYEAQ. The ends were cut back, 1 base at V and 0 bases at J, with 15 bases in the middle. This CDR3 has 18 amino acids. CDR3 amino acids: CASSLVIVWATNTGELFF. The CDR3, as DNA: TGTGCCAGCAGCTTAGTAATTGTTTGGGCAACGAACACCGGGGAGCTGTTTTTT.

J is TRBJ1-2 and V is TRBV19; no reliable D call. The CDR3 spans 13 residues. V was shortened by 9 bases and J by 4 bases, with 15 bases between the two germline ends. Germline V lookup: CDR1 LNHDA, CDR2 SQIVND (reference sequence). In DNA, the CDR3 is TGTGCCAGCCGCGACGGGCCGCTCTATGGCTACACCTTC. It translates to CASRDGPLYGYTF.

This clonotype has ten or more counts. This CDR3 reads CASDLAGQETQYF. CDR3 bases: TGTGCCAGCGACCTAGCGGGACAAGAGACCCAGTACTTC. J is TRBJ2-5 and V is TRBV12-3 or TRBV12-4; the match to TRBD2 covers 9 bases. V was clipped by 8 bases and J by 2 bases; unmatched bases: 3. CDR3 length: 13 amino acids.

The chain uses TRBV30 and TRBJ1-1; D possibly corresponds to TRBD1 (5 bases). The germline V gene encodes CDR1 GTSNPN and CDR2 SVGIG (reference sequence). V was cut by 4 bases and J by 1 base, with 10 bases left in between. The CDR3 contains 13 residues. CDR3 sequence: CAWTRDGNTEAFF. The DNA of the CDR3 is TGTGCCTGGACCAGGGACGGGAACACTGAAGCTTTCTTT.

This clonotype was observed at least ten times. The chain uses TRBV29-1 and TRBJ2-5; D gene ambiguous. Germline V CDR1 and CDR2: SQVTM, ANQGSEA. Trimming took off 4 bases at V and 4 bases at J, with 19 bases between the two ends. This CDR3 contains 15 residues. The CDR3, as DNA: TGCAGCGTTGTGGGTCAACGGTTAAATGGAGAGACCCAGTACTTC. It codes for CSVVGQRLNGETQYF. The full variable domain, its missing parts supplied by reference TRBV29-1 and TRBJ2-5, is SAVISQKPSRDICQRGTSLTIQCQVDSQVTMMFWYRQQPGQSLTLIATANQGSEATYESGFVIDKFPISRPNLTFSTLTVSNMSPEDSSIYLCSVVGQRLNGETQYFGPGTRLLVL.

This clonotype was seen at least ten times. The chain recombines TRBV7-2 with TRBJ2-3; D remains ambiguous. The CDR3 consists of 12 residues. Trimming removed 5 bases at V and 5 bases at J, with 8 bases between. Germline V gene lookup returns CDR1 SGHTA and CDR2 FQGNSA. The CDR3 DNA reads TGTGCCAGCAGCCCAAGTATAGATACGCAGTATTTT. This encodes CASSPSIDTQYF. The full variable domain, its missing parts supplied by reference TRBV7-2 and TRBJ2-3, is GAGVSQSPSNKVTEKGKDVELRCDPISGHTALYWYRQSLGQGLEFLIYFQGNSAPDKSGLPSDRFSAERTGGSVSTLTIQRTQQEDSAVYLCASSPSIDTQYFGPGTRLTVL.

The sample holds many counts of this clonotype. V usage is TRBV12-3 or TRBV12-4 and J usage is TRBJ1-1; D not certain. V lost 6 bases and J 6 bases, leaving 14 bases between the germline ends. The CDR3 extends over 13 amino acids. CDR3 bases: TGTGCCAGCAGCCCAGCTTTTAGGGCTGAAGCTTTCTTT. Its translation: CASSPAFRAEAFF.

This clonotype was counted ten times or more. The chain uses TRBV3-1 and TRBJ2-7; weak D call: TRBD2 (6 bases). CDR3 length: 17 amino acids. V gave up 1 base and J gave up 2 bases, with 18 bases separating them. Germline CDR1 reads LGHDT; CDR2 reads YNNKEL (reference sequence). The CDR3 DNA reads TGTGCCAGCAGCCAAGGTCGGGGGACCCGCCTAACCTACGAGCAGTACTTC. Translation: CASSQGRGTRLTYEQYF.

This clonotype was recorded at least ten times. This chain joins TRBV6-2 or TRBV6-3 and TRBJ2-2; a weak D match, TRBD1 (5 bases). Trimming stripped 9 bases from V and 0 bases from J, with 20 bases between. The CDR3 is 17 amino acids. Per germline, CDR1 MNHEY and CDR2 SVGEGT. The CDR3 spells CASSTSPDSANTGELFF. CDR3 in DNA: TGTGCCAGTAGTACCTCTCCAGACAGCGCGAACACCGGGGAGCTGTTTTTT.

In DNA form, the CDR3 reads TGTGCCAGCAGCCAAGGGGGTAGCCGGAAAGAGACCCAGTACTTC. Protein product: CASSQGGSRKETQYF. The rearrangement links TRBV14 to TRBJ2-5; no clear D gene. The CDR3 extends over 15 amino acids. Trimming stripped 1 base from V and 3 bases from J, with 12 bases between. Germline assignment: CDR1 SGHDN and CDR2 FVKESK.

The chain employs TRBV3-1 and TRBJ1-2, with TRBD1 matching over 9 bases. Germline V lookup: CDR1 LGHDT, CDR2 YNNKEL (reference sequence). With V trimmed by 5 bases and J by 10 bases, 14 bases remained unmatched. This CDR3 region has 15 residues. CDR3 nucleotides: TGTGCCAGCAGCACCCGCCTCGGGACAGGGCGGGACTACACCTTC. It codes for CASSTRLGTGRDYTF. Looking up the rest from reference TRBV3-1 and TRBJ1-2 gives the full variable domain: DTAVSQTPKYLVTQMGNDKSIKCEQNLGHDTMYWYKQDSKKFLKIMFSYNNKELIINETVPNRFSPKSPDKAHLNLHINSLELGDSAVYFCASSTRLGTGRDYTFGSGTRLTVV.

This clonotype was recorded many times. Here the CDR3 DNA reads TGTGCCAGTAGCCGTGAGGGGAGCTCCTACGAGCAGTACTTC. Translated: CASSREGSSYEQYF. The chain links TRBV19 to TRBJ2-7; possibly TRBD1 or TRBD2 for D (5 bases each). Germline V gives CDR1 LNHDA, CDR2 SQIVND (reference sequence). The germline V and J ends were trimmed by 6 bases and 0 bases, with 12 bases remaining between them. The length of the CDR3 is 14 residues.

The chain employs TRBV6-4 and TRBJ2-2; D might be TRBD1 (7 bases). CDR3 size: 16 residues. Trimming stripped 4 bases from V and 5 bases from J, with 17 bases between. Germline lookup yields CDR1 MRHNA and CDR2 SNTAGT. The CDR3 spells CASSVSSTGRTGELFF. The CDR3 nucleotides read TGTGCCAGCAGTGTTTCTTCGACAGGGAGGACCGGGGAGCTGTTTTTT.

This clonotype was found many times. The chain has TRBV6-2 or TRBV6-3 and TRBJ2-2; D gene unclear. The germline V and J ends were trimmed by 6 bases and 6 bases, with 11 bases remaining between them. Germline V gene data show CDR1 as MNHEY and CDR2 as SVGEGT. The CDR3 consists of 13 residues. CDR3 sequence (DNA): TGTGCCAGCAGCCGAACGGACGCCGGGGAGCTGTTTTTT. Its protein product is CASSRTDAGELFF.